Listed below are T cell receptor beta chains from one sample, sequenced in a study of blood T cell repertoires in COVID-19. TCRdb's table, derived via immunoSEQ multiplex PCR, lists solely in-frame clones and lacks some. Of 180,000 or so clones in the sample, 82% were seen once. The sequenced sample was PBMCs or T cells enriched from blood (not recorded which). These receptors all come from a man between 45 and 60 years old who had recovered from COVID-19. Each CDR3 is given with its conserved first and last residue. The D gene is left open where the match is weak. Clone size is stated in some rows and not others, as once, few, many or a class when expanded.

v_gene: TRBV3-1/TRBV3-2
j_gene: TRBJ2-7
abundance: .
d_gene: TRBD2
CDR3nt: TGTGCCAGCAGCCAGTTCAGACTAGCGGGAGAGGACGAGCAGTACTTC
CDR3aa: CASSQFRLAGEDEQYF

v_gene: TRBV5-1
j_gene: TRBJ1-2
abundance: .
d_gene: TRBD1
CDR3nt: TGCGCCAGCAGCTGGGGACAGGGAGGTGGCTACACCTTC
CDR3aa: CASSWGQGGGYTF

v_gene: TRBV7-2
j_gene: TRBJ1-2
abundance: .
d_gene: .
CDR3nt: TGTGCCAGCAGCTGGAACGAACGGGGAAGCTACACCTTC
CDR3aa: CASSWNERGSYTF

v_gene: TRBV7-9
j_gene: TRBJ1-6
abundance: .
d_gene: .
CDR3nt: TGTGCCAGCAGCTTAGCAAGGACAGAAAATTCACCCCTCCACTTT
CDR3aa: CASSLARTENSPLHF

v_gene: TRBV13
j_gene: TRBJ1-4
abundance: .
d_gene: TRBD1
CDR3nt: TGTGCCAGCAGCTCATGGACTACAGGGGGCGAAGGTGAAAAACTGTTTTTT
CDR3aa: CASSSWTTGGEGEKLFF

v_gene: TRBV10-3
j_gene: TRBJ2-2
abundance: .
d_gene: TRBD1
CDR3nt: TGTGCCATCAGTGACGGACAGGGGGCCAACACCGGGGAGCTGTTTTTT
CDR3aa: CAISDGQGANTGELFF

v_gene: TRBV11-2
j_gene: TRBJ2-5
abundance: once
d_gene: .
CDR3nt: TGTGCCAGCAGCTCGACGGGAGAGACCCAGTACTTC
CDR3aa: CASSSTGETQYF

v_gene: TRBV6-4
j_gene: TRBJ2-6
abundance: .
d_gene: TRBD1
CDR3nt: TGTGCCAGCAGTGACTCTACAGGGGGCTCTGGGGCCAACGTCCTGACTTTC
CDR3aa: CASSDSTGGSGANVLTF

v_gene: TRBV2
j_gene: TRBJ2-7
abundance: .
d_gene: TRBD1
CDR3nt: TGTGCCAGCAGTGAAGACGGAACAGGGGGCGAGCAGTACTTC
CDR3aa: CASSEDGTGGEQYF

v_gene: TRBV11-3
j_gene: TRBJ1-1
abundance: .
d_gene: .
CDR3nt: TGTGCCAGCAGCTCATTAACAGGGACTGAAGCTTTCTTT
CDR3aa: CASSSLTGTEAFF

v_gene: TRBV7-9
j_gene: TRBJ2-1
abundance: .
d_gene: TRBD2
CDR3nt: TGTGCCAGCAGCTTCATAGCGGGTGTCGACAATGAGCAGTTCTTC
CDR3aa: CASSFIAGVDNEQFF

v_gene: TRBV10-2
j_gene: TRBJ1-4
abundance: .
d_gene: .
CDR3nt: TGCGCCAGTTCACAGGCCAAAGAAAAACTGTTTTTT
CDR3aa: CASSQAKEKLFF

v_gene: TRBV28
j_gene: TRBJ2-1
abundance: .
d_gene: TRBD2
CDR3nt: TGTGCCAGCAGTAGCGGGGGGCGGGGGAGGTACAATGAGCAGTTCTTC
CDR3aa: CASSSGGRGRYNEQFF

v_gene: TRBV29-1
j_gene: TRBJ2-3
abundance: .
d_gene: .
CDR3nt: TGCAGCGCCAAAATAGGGGTACTTAGCACAGATACGCAGTATTTT
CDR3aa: CSAKIGVLSTDTQYF

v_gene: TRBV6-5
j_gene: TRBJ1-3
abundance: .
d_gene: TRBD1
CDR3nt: TGTGCCAGCAGCCCGGACAGGAGCTCTGGAAACACCATATATTTT
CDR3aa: CASSPDRSSGNTIYF

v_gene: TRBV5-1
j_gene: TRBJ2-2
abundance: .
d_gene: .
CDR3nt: TGCGCCAGCGCTTCCACTATGCGGGGCAGGGCGAACACCGGGGAGCTGTTTTTT
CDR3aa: CASASTMRGRANTGELFF

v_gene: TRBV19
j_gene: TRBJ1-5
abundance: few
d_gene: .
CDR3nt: TGTGCCAGTAGTATTAGAGGGAAACCGGGTCAGCCCCAGCATTTT
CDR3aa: CASSIRGKPGQPQHF

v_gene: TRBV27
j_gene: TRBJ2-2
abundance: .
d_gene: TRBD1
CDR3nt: TGTGCCAGCTGGCCTCGGGACAGCTCAGACGGGGAGCTGTTTTTT
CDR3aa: CASWPRDSSDGELFF

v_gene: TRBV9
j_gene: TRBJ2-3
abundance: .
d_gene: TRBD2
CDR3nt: TGTGCCAGCAGCGTTGGAGCTAGCGGACGCACAGATACGCAGTATTTT
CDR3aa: CASSVGASGRTDTQYF

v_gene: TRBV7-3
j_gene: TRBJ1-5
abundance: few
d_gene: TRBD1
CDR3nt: TGTGCCAGCAGCGAACACGAAGGGACAGCCTCCAGCAATCAGCCCCAGCATTTT
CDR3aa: CASSEHEGTASSNQPQHF

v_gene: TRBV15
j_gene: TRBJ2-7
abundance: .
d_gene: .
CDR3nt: TGTGCCACCAGCAGAGGGGACAACCTATACGAGCAGTACTTC
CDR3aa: CATSRGDNLYEQYF

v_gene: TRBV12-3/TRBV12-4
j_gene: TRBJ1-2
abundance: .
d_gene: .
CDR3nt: TGTGCCAGCGGATCGACAGCGCATCCCACCTTC
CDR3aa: CASGSTAHPTF

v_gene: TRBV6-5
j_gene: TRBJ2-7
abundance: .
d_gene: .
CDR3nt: TGTGCCAGCAGTTACTCTGGCGGTACCTCCTCCGAGCAGTACTTC
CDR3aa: CASSYSGGTSSEQYF

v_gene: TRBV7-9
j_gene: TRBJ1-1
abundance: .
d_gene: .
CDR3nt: TGTGCCAGCGGCCGGGGGGACACTGAAGCTTTCTTT
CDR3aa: CASGRGDTEAFF

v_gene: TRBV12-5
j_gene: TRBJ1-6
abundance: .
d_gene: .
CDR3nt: TGTGCTAGTGGTTTGAGCACTAATTCACCCCTCCACTTT
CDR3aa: CASGLSTNSPLHF

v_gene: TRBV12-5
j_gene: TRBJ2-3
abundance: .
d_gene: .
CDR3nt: TGTGCTAGTGGTTTGGACACCTCAGATACGCAGTATTTT
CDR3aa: CASGLDTSDTQYF

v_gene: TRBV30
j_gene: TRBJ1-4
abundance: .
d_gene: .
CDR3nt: TGTGCCCGTGAGAGCGAAGGGGTAAATGAAAAACTGTTTTTT
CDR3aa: CARESEGVNEKLFF

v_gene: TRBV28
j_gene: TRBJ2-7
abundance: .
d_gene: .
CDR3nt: TGTGCCAGCAGTTACAGGGTATCCTACGAGCAGTACTTC
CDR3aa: CASSYRVSYEQYF

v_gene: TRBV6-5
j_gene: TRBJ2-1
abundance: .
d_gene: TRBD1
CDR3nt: TGTGCCAGCAGTTACGGTGGACAGGGGGTCAATGAGCAGTTCTTC
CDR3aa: CASSYGGQGVNEQFF

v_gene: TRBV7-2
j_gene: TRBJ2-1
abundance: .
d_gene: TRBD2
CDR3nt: TGTGCCAGCAGCTTGGGACTAGCGGGGGTACTTGAGCAGTTCTTC
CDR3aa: CASSLGLAGVLEQFF

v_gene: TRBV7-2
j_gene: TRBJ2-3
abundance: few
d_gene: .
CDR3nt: TGTGCCAGTAAGCCTGGCACAGATACGCAGTATTTT
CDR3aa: CASKPGTDTQYF

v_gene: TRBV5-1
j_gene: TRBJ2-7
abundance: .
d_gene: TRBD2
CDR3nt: TGCGCCAGCAGCTTTGGACTAGCGGGGGAACCCTACGAGCAGTACTTC
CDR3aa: CASSFGLAGEPYEQYF

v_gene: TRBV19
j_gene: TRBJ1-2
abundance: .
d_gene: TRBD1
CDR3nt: TGTGCCACACAACACATAGGACAGGGGAACTATGGCTACACCTTC
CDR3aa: CATQHIGQGNYGYTF

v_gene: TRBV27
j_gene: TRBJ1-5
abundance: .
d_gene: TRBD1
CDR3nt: TGTGCCAGCGGGTCAGACAGGGTCCAGCCCCAGCATTTT
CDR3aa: CASGSDRVQPQHF

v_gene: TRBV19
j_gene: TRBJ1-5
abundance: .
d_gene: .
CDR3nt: TGTGCCAGTAGTGAAACGAAGGGGCGCGGTCAGCCCCAGCATTTT
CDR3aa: CASSETKGRGQPQHF

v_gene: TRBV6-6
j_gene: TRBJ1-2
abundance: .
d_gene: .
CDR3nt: TGTGCCAGCTCAGCATGGGGGGGTATAAGCTATGGCTACACCTTC
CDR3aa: CASSAWGGISYGYTF

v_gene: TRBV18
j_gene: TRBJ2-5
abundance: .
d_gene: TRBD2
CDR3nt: TGTGCCAGCTCCCTCCTCAGCGGGGGGGCCGGGGAGACCCAGTACTTC
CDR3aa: CASSLLSGGAGETQYF

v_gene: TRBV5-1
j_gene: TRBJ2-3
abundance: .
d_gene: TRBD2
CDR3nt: TGCGCCAGCAGCCGCAGCGGGAACACGTTGGGCACAGATACGCAGTATTTT
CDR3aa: CASSRSGNTLGTDTQYF

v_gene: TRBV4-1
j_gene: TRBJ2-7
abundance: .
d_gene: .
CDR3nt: TGCGCCAGCAGCCAACTGGGGATGGCAGGGGCCTCCTACGAGCAGTACTTC
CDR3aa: CASSQLGMAGASYEQYF

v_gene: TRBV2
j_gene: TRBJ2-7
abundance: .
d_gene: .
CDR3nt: TGTGCCAGCAGTGGAAGCGCCATCCGAATTGAGTACTTC
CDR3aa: CASSGSAIRIEYF

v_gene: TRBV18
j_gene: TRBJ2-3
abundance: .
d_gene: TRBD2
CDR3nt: TGTGCCAGCTCACCACAGAGCGGGGGGCGAGTCACAGATACGCAGTATTTT
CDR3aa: CASSPQSGGRVTDTQYF

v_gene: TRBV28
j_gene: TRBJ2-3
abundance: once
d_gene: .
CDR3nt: TGTGCCAGCAGTGGGAGGTGGGGCAGCACAGATACGCAGTATTTT
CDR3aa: CASSGRWGSTDTQYF

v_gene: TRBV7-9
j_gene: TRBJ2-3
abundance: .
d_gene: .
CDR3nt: TGTGCCAGCAGCCCCAGGTGGGGCGGCACAGATACGCAGTATTTT
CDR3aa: CASSPRWGGTDTQYF